Detailed here is one TCR beta chain. Germline V lookup: CDR1 GTSNPN, CDR2 SVGIG (reference sequence). Between the trimmed V and J ends, which lost 0 bases and 6 bases, there was a span of 15 bases. CDR3 length: 15 residues. The data derive from a study of cytomegalovirus exposure and HLA in healthy donors. The PCR used 60 Vbeta and 13 Jbeta primers. Sequenced by immunoSEQ multiplex PCR; TCRdb stores in-frame clones only, minus some. The table includes some 65,000 clones, around four fifths detected once. The sample taken for sequencing was PBMCs. The chain uses TRBV30 and TRBJ2-1; TRBD2 might be the D (7 bases). The TCR originated in a girl aged 10-17 years in good health and CMV-seropositive. Here the CDR3 reads CAWSVRGGLGNEQFF. In DNA, the CDR3 is TGTGCCTGGAGTGTAAGGGGGGGCCTGGGCAATGAGCAGTTCTTC.